The table lists the clone carrying this T cell receptor beta chain with a few counts. The CDR3 extends over 16 amino acids. V lost 5 bases and J lost 5; bases outside the gene matches: 13. The V gene's germline CDR1 is SGHAT and CDR2 FQNNGV. One entry per CDR3 protein, called by TCRdb with MiXCR from the RT-PCR reads. The data contain about 190,000 distinct CDR3 sequences, approximately 15% of them singletons. These data belong to a study of response to subunit inactivated influenza vaccine. Sample: CD8+ T cells sorted from PBMCs, taken 4 to 6 days after vaccination. This receptor was identified in a man in his fifties or sixties who received an inactivated influenza vaccine. This chain links TRBV11-2 with TRBJ2-7; 9 nucleotides line up with TRBD1. CDR3 sequence (DNA): TGTGCCAGCAGCCACATCCCGGGACAGGGCTTCCACGAGCAGTACTTC. Its translation: CASSHIPGQGFHEQYF.